The 15 T cell receptor beta chains listed next were all sequenced from one sample in a study of molecular identifiers for immune sequencing clone quantification. MiXCR was run by TCRdb on the PCR reads, yielding one entry per CDR3 protein. The data hold a few hundred thousand distinct CDR3 sequences, with 20% to 25% observed a single time. Input material: naive CD8+ T cells from blood, with Jurkat cell RNA spiked in. The subset: FACS-sorted CD8+CD4-CCR7+CD45RA+ naive T cells. The receptors come from a human donor in good health. Some libraries in this study had Jurkat cell RNA spiked in.

This clonotype was detected many times. V is TRBV20-1 and J is TRBJ2-3; 13 bases line up with TRBD2. Trimming at V came to 6 bases and at J to 4 bases, leaving 7 bases not matched to a gene. The CDR3 contains 15 residues. Per the germline V gene, CDR1 is DFQATT and CDR2 is SNEGSKA (reference sequence). CDR3 loop: CSANRLAGGSDTQYF. CDR3 nucleotides: TGCAGTGCCAACCGACTAGCGGGAGGATCAGATACGCAGTATTTT.

As to this clonotype: A much larger clone sits a single nucleotide away, making a read error possible. This chain connects TRBV29-1 to TRBJ2-7; maybe TRBD1 (5 bases). The CDR3 length is 14 residues. Trimming shortened V by 7 bases and J by 7 bases, and 23 bases separated the two germline ends. CDR1 is SQVTM, CDR2 ANQGSEA, per germline. This chain's CDR3 is CSACPDGLSGEQYF. CDR3 nucleotides: TGCAGCGCTTGCCCCGACGGCCTCTCAGGGGAGCAGTACTTC.

In this sample, this clonotype turned up a few times. V gene TRBV7-3 combines with J gene TRBJ2-3, with TRBD2 matching 10 bases. Trimming at V came to 2 bases and at J to 0 bases, leaving 8 bases not matched to a gene. CDR1 and CDR2 from the germline V gene are SGHTA and FQGTGA. The CDR3 has 18 amino acids. The CDR3 DNA follows: TGTGCCAGCAGCTTATATGCCACTAGCGGGACTAGCACAGATACGCAGTATTTT. It encodes CASSLYATSGTSTDTQYF.

Here the CDR3 DNA reads TGTGCCACCCGTAACGGCGGCCAGTCACCCTACGAGCAGTACTTC. It is translated as CATRNGGQSPYEQYF. The V and J genes are TRBV15 and TRBJ2-7, with no clear D. CDR1 and CDR2 (germline): LNHNV, YYDKDF (reference sequence). The CDR3 contains 15 residues. V was cut by 8 bases and J by 2 bases, with 19 bases left in between. The whole variable domain, remainder taken from reference TRBV15 and TRBJ2-7, is DAMVIQNPRYQVTQFGKPVTLSCSQTLNHNVMYWYQQKSSQAPKLLFHYYDKDFNNEADTPDNFQSRRPNTSFCFLDIRSPGLGDTAMYLCATRNGGQSPYEQYFGPGTRLTVT.

The chain couples TRBV4-3 to TRBJ2-2; D possibly corresponds to TRBD1 (6 bases). There are 17 residues in the CDR3. Germline V lookup: CDR1 LGHNA, CDR2 YSLEER. Deletions cut 0 bases from V and 5 bases from J, with 16 bases between. The CDR3 is CASSQERGTGLTGELFF. In nucleotides, the CDR3 is TGCGCCAGCAGCCAAGAAAGGGGGACGGGGCTAACCGGGGAGCTGTTTTTT.

This clonotype appeared a few times. V usage is TRBV12-3 or TRBV12-4 and J usage is TRBJ1-1; no clear D gene. V lost 5 bases, J lost 7 bases, and 11 bases lay in between. This CDR3 comprises 12 residues. CDR3 sequence (DNA): TGTGCCAGCAGTACATCACTAGGTGAAGCTTTCTTT. This encodes CASSTSLGEAFF.

The chain couples TRBV5-8 to TRBJ2-1; 7 nucleotides align to TRBD2. The trim removed 4 bases at V and 10 bases at J, leaving 8 bases unmatched. Germline V lookup: CDR1 SGHTS, CDR2 YDEGEE. The CDR3 extends over 13 amino acids. The CDR3 is CASSQVLADEQFF. In DNA, the CDR3 is TGTGCCAGCAGCCAGGTCCTAGCGGACGAGCAGTTCTTC.

This clonotype was found once. The chain joins TRBV6-5 to TRBJ2-3; D gene unclear. The CDR3 runs 16 residues. Trimming removed 4 bases from V and 0 bases from J, with 14 bases in between. Germline values: CDR1 MNHEY, CDR2 SVGAGI. The CDR3 sequence is CASSSRSSSSTDTQYF. CDR3 nucleotides: TGTGCCAGCAGTTCCAGGTCCTCATCTAGCACAGATACGCAGTATTTT.

This clonotype was seen ten or more times. The V gene is TRBV28, the J gene TRBJ2-7; D is perhaps TRBD1 (6 bases). Germline V gene lookup returns CDR1 MDHEN and CDR2 SYDVKM. Trimming pared 3 bases from V and 7 bases from J, leaving 22 bases between. This CDR3 is 16 amino acids long. The CDR3 nucleotides are TGTGCCAGCAGTTTTAGGGGGAGTGGGCCCTCCGGGGAGCAGTACTTC. This encodes CASSFRGSGPSGEQYF.

On this clonotype: A read error is likely, as this CDR3 ends without the conserved phenylalanine or tryptophan. This chain links TRBV11-2 with TRBJ2-7; 7 bases are shared with TRBD2. The CDR3 contains 15 residues. V dropped 4 bases and J dropped 3; count of bases not matched to a gene: 9. Germline CDR1 is SGHAT and CDR2 is FQNNGV. The CDR3 spells CASSYGAGLSYEQYS. As DNA, the CDR3 is TGTGCCAGCAGCTACGGAGCGGGACTAAGCTACGAGCAGTACTCC.

This clonotype was recorded at least ten times. V and J are TRBV6-5 and TRBJ2-3; 16 bases are a match to TRBD2. With 7 bases clipped from V and 3 bases from J, the junction kept 19 bases outside the gene matches. This CDR3 region has 21 residues. Looked up from germline, CDR1 is MNHEY and CDR2 is SVGAGI. The CDR3 bases are TGTGCCAGCACCCAAACCCCCTCGCCGGGACTAGCGGGAGGGCCGACAGATACGCAGTATTTT. Amino acid sequence: CASTQTPSPGLAGGPTDTQYF.

The chain uses TRBV11-2 and TRBJ1-2, with 9 bases aligning to TRBD1. Germline CDR1 is SGHAT and CDR2 is FQNNGV. The trim removed 5 bases at V and 1 base at J, leaving 5 bases unmatched. The CDR3 is 15 amino acids. As DNA, the CDR3 is TGTGCCAGCAGCCCGGACAGGGGCCTTAACTATGGCTACACCTTC. Its translation: CASSPDRGLNYGYTF. The full variable domain, with the rest looked up from reference TRBV11-2 and TRBJ1-2, is EAGVAQSPRYKIIEKRQSVAFWCNPISGHATLYWYQQILGQGPKLLIQFQNNGVVDDSQLPKDRFSAERLKGVDSTLKIQPAKLEDSAVYLCASSPDRGLNYGYTFGSGTRLTVV.

This clonotype was counted at least ten times. The genes are TRBV4-1 and TRBJ2-7; weak D call: TRBD1 (6 bases). The V end was cut by 0 bases, the J end by 2 bases, with 11 bases between. This CDR3 contains 15 residues. Germline values: CDR1 MGHRA, CDR2 YSYEKL. The CDR3, as DNA: TGCGCCAGCAGCCAAGATGGGACACTAGCCTACGAGCAGTACTTC. This translates into CASSQDGTLAYEQYF.

This clonotype occurred a few times. This sequence joins TRBV20-1 and TRBJ2-7; 9 bases map to TRBD1. CDR3 length: 15 residues. After removal of 6 bases from V and 1 base from J, the junction contained 10 bases not matched to a gene. Germline CDR1 reads DFQATT; CDR2 reads SNEGSKA (reference sequence). Here the CDR3 DNA reads TGCAGTGCAAAAAGGGACAGGGAACATTCCTACGAGCAGTACTTC. It encodes CSAKRDREHSYEQYF.

This clonotype was seen many times. This chain links TRBV9 with TRBJ1-6; tentative D call: TRBD1 (6 bases). Germline assignment: CDR1 SGDLS and CDR2 YYNGEE. V shed 4 bases and J shed 4 bases, with 15 bases lying between them. The CDR3 spans 16 residues. The CDR3 spells CASSLGQGQYNSPLHF. CDR3 coding DNA: TGTGCCAGCAGCCTAGGTCAGGGGCAATATAATTCACCCCTCCACTTT.